The 23 T cell receptor beta chains presented below share a single source sample, sequenced in a study of CD8 T cells in Susac syndrome. An input of roughly 0.5 to 1 ug of RNA was subjected to reverse transcription using random hexamers. TCRdb independently ran MiXCR on the immunoSEQ multiplex PCR reads; one entry per CDR3 protein. The sample consists of about 240,000 distinct CDR3 sequences, 90% to 96% of them appearing once. Sequencing input: CD4+ T cells from PBMCs. The source of these receptors is a human donor with Susac syndrome.

The chain employs TRBV29-1 and TRBJ2-7; the D gene is possibly TRBD2 (7 bases). Germline V CDR1 and CDR2: SQVTM, ANQGSEA. The V gene lost 4 bases and the J gene lost 1 base, with 14 bases spanning the gap. The CDR3 runs to 14 residues. The CDR3, as DNA: TGCAGCGTTGGGGCTAGGGGGGGATCCTACGAGCAGTACTTC. Protein sequence: CSVGARGGSYEQYF.

V usage is TRBV29-1 and J usage is TRBJ2-1; 7 nucleotides line up with TRBD1. J was trimmed by 8 bases and V by 7 bases; bases with no gene match: 5. Germline V gives CDR1 SQVTM, CDR2 ANQGSEA. CDR3 size: 11 residues. The CDR3 loop is CSGRQGYEQFF. The CDR3 nucleotides are TGCAGCGGTAGACAGGGCTATGAGCAGTTCTTC.

The V gene is TRBV28, the J gene TRBJ2-6; no clear D. With 1 base removed from V and 1 base from J, the gap between germline ends came to 8 bases. The CDR3 runs to 16 residues. The germline CDR1 and CDR2 sequences are MDHEN and SYDVKM. This CDR3 is CASSLFFRSGANVLTF. The CDR3 coding sequence is TGTGCCAGCAGTTTATTTTTCAGGTCTGGGGCCAACGTCCTGACTTTC.

DNA of the CDR3: TGCGCCAGCGGATTTCGGGACAGGGGCGAGCAGTACTTC. Its protein is CASGFRDRGEQYF. The V call is TRBV23-1, the J call TRBJ2-7, with 10 bases fitting TRBD1. TRBV23-1 falls under the ORF class, with uncertain function. The CDR3 consists of 13 residues. J lost 6 bases, V lost 8 bases, and 7 bases had no gene match.

This clonotype was found a few times. The DNA for the CDR3 is TGTGCCAGCAGCCTACTAGCGGGAGCCACAGATACGCAGTATTTT. This encodes CASSLLAGATDTQYF. The J gene is TRBJ2-3, the V gene TRBV7-3; 11 bases are shared with TRBD2. This CDR3 comprises 15 residues. Losses at the gene ends were 5 bases for V and 2 bases for J; bases not matched to a gene: 3. Germline CDR1 reads SGHTA; CDR2 reads FQGTGA.

The chain links TRBV28 to TRBJ2-1; D is undetermined. The germline V gene encodes CDR1 MDHEN and CDR2 SYDVKM. CDR3 length: 11 amino acids. V gave up 7 bases and J gave up 12 bases, with 13 bases separating them. The CDR3 loop reads CASKTFLGQFF. The CDR3 DNA reads as TGTGCCAGCAAGACATTCCTCGGGCAGTTCTTC.

This clonotype was counted once. The chain combines TRBV24-1 with TRBJ2-1, with 7 bases fitting TRBD1. V lost 3 bases and J lost 5; bases outside the gene matches: 9. Germline CDR1 KGHDR, CDR2 SFDVKD. The CDR3 length is 16 residues. The CDR3: CATSDPTGKVDNEQFF. The CDR3 coding sequence is TGTGCCACCAGTGATCCGACAGGGAAGGTAGACAATGAGCAGTTCTTC.

This clonotype showed up just once. The chain combines TRBV20-1 with TRBJ2-2; D is ambiguous. The CDR3 covers 12 residues. V lost 4 bases to trimming and J lost 8 bases, with 11 bases between them. Germline CDR1 is DFQATT and CDR2 is SNEGSKA (reference sequence). The DNA for the CDR3 is TGCAGTGCTACGGTCCGCCATGGGGAGCTGTTTTTT. It codes for CSATVRHGELFF.

The rearrangement joins TRBV2 to TRBJ1-4; unclear D gene. Per the germline V gene, CDR1 is SNHLY and CDR2 is FYNNEI. V lost 7 bases, J lost 1 base, and 10 bases lay in between. This CDR3 comprises 14 residues. CDR3 loop: CASTLAVTNEKLFF. In DNA form, the CDR3 reads TGTGCCAGCACTTTGGCCGTAACTAATGAAAAACTGTTTTTT.

The V gene is TRBV20-1, the J gene TRBJ2-5; 9 bases map to TRBD2. J lost 4 bases, V lost 5 bases, and 5 bases had no gene match. The CDR3 runs to 13 residues. The germline V gene has CDR1 DFQATT and CDR2 SNEGSKA (reference sequence). The CDR3 region is CSAGGRAGETQYF. CDR3 coding DNA: TGCAGTGCTGGCGGGAGGGCAGGAGAGACCCAGTACTTC.

The chain employs TRBV20-1 and TRBJ2-1; unclear D gene. Germline CDR1 reads DFQATT; CDR2 reads SNEGSKA (reference sequence). The CDR3 is 13 residues long. Trimming left V 3 bases short and J 2 bases short, with 8 bases between. CDR3 residues: CSARPSAYNEQFF. The CDR3 nucleotides are TGCAGTGCTAGGCCCAGCGCCTACAATGAGCAGTTCTTC.

This clonotype was detected once. V is TRBV20-1 and J is TRBJ1-5; tentatively, D is TRBD1 (5 bases). The CDR3 is made up of 15 amino acids. Germline CDR1 is DFQATT and CDR2 is SNEGSKA (reference sequence). V gave up 2 bases and J gave up 4 bases, with 15 bases separating them. CDR3 protein: CSARSRSGGNQPQHF. In DNA, the CDR3 is TGCAGTGCTAGATCCCGATCGGGGGGGAATCAGCCCCAGCATTTT.

V and J are TRBV7-2 and TRBJ1-2; D is ambiguous. From germline, CDR1 is SGHTA and CDR2 FQGNSA. Trimming took 4 bases from V and 2 from J, leaving 14 bases between them. CDR3 length: 15 amino acids. DNA for the CDR3: TGTGCCAGCAGCTCGCAAATCACTGGAAACTATGGCTACACCTTC. Amino acids: CASSSQITGNYGYTF.

This clonotype was observed once. The rearrangement links TRBV28 to TRBJ2-7; no clear D. V shed 2 bases and J shed 6 bases, with 11 bases lying between them. Germline loops: CDR1 MDHEN, CDR2 SYDVKM. The CDR3 is made up of 13 amino acids. DNA for the CDR3: TGTGCCAGCAGTTTAAGGCGCCCTGGCGAGCAGTACTTC. Encoded protein: CASSLRRPGEQYF.

The chain carries TRBV6-1 and TRBJ1-5, with 7 nucleotides matching TRBD1. J lost 9 bases, V lost 2 bases, and 10 bases had no gene match. The CDR3 is 15 amino acids. Germline CDR1 is MNHNS and CDR2 is SASEGT. The CDR3 protein is CASSEPTGWRWPQHF. In nucleotides, the CDR3 is TGTGCCAGCAGTGAACCGACAGGGTGGAGGTGGCCCCAGCATTTT.

This rearrangement joins TRBV21-1 to TRBJ1-5; the listed D gene, TRBD1, was not tested against the DNA. TRBV21-1 is flagged as a pseudogene. The CDR3 has 17 residues. As DNA, the CDR3 is TGTGCCAGCAGCAACTTCCAACAGGTCCCGGGGGATCAGCCCCAGCATTTT. Its translation is CASSNFQQVPGDQPQHF.

This sequence joins TRBV12-3 or TRBV12-4 and TRBJ1-3; TRBD1 might be the D (5 bases). The CDR3 sequence is 15 residues long. V gave up 4 bases and J gave up 0 bases, with 10 bases separating them. The DNA for the CDR3 is TGTGCCAGCAGTTGGGACCGTAACTCTGGAAACACCATATATTTT. Its protein is CASSWDRNSGNTIYF.

The chain uses TRBV11-2 and TRBJ2-7; TRBD1 is a possible D gene (6 bases). The CDR3 consists of 15 residues. CDR1 and CDR2 from the germline V gene are SGHAT and FQNNGV. V was trimmed by 6 bases and J by 1 base, leaving 16 bases between them. Here the CDR3 DNA reads TGTGCCAGCAGTCGGATGCCAGGGGATTCCTACGAGCAGTACTTC. Amino acid sequence: CASSRMPGDSYEQYF.

The chain uses TRBV29-1 and TRBJ1-1, with TRBD1 matching 7 bases. CDR1 SQVTM and CDR2 ANQGSEA come from the germline V gene. V trimming: 4 bases; J trimming: 0 bases; junction bases outside the gene matches: 11. This CDR3 is built from 16 residues. The DNA of the CDR3 is TGCAGCGTTGCGGGGAACAGGGGAGACGTGAACACTGAAGCTTTCTTT. Residues: CSVAGNRGDVNTEAFF.

The chain employs TRBV30 and TRBJ2-3; no clear D. CDR1 and CDR2 (germline): GTSNPN, SVGIG (reference sequence). V lost 2 bases to trimming and J lost 4 bases, with 10 bases between them. The CDR3 consists of 13 residues. Written as DNA, the CDR3 is TGTGCCTGGAGTTATGTCCATCCAGATACGCAGTATTTT. It encodes CAWSYVHPDTQYF.

The rearrangement links TRBV20-1 to TRBJ2-2; 9 nucleotides agree with TRBD2. The V gene's germline CDR1 is DFQATT and CDR2 SNEGSKA (reference sequence). CDR3 length: 16 residues. The V gene end was trimmed by 6 bases and the J gene end by 0 bases; junction bases not matched to a gene: 8. Here the CDR3 reads CSAPTSGTANTGELFF. CDR3 in DNA: TGCAGTGCCCCGACTAGCGGCACTGCGAACACCGGGGAGCTGTTTTTT.

The V gene is TRBV29-1, the J gene TRBJ2-3; D gene ambiguous. The CDR3 runs 12 residues. V dropped 3 bases and J dropped 5 bases, with 9 bases sitting between them. Looked up from germline, CDR1 is SQVTM and CDR2 is ANQGSEA. The CDR3 DNA sequence: TGCAGCGTTGATTTAGCTCAAGATACGCAGTATTTT. Its translation is CSVDLAQDTQYF.

CDR3 coding DNA: TGTGCCAGCAGCCCGATGGACAGTTACGAGCAGTACTTC. As protein: CASSPMDSYEQYF. This chain joins TRBV7-9 and TRBJ2-7; D perhaps matches TRBD1 (6 bases). The CDR3 has 13 residues. V was trimmed by 5 bases and J by 4 bases, leaving 12 bases between them. The germline V gene encodes CDR1 SEHNR and CDR2 FQNEAQ (reference sequence).